The 20 T cell receptor beta chains presented below share a single source sample, sequenced in a study of T cell responses to AZD1222 COVID-19 vaccine. Measured with immunoSEQ multiplex PCR; TCRdb has only the in-frame clones, and not every one. The sample includes 150,000 to 200,000 clones, 94% seen only once; the top ten take roughly 5.6%. The sequences come from peripheral blood, collected 28 days after the second AZD1222 dose. The origin of the receptors is an adult who received the AZD1222 COVID-19 vaccine.

This chain uses TRBV12-3 or TRBV12-4 with TRBJ2-5; D is uncertain. V lost 5 bases and J 5 bases, leaving 9 bases between the germline ends. This CDR3 comprises 12 residues. Written as DNA, the CDR3 is TGTGCCAGCAGTCAGATTAGGGAGACCCAGTACTTC. As protein: CASSQIRETQYF.

The chain carries TRBV5-1 and TRBJ2-3; D gene unclear. CDR1 is SGHRS, CDR2 YFSETQ, per germline. CDR3 size: 13 residues. Between the trimmed V and J ends, which lost 2 bases and 5 bases, there was a span of 9 bases. The DNA for the CDR3 is TGCGCCAGCAGCTTAAAAGCGCAAGATACGCAGTATTTT. It encodes CASSLKAQDTQYF.

The chain recombines TRBV30 with TRBJ2-7; 11 bases fit TRBD2. In germline, CDR1 is GTSNPN, CDR2 SVGIG (reference sequence). With 4 bases clipped from V and 3 bases from J, the junction kept 2 bases outside the gene matches. The CDR3 length is 13 residues. The CDR3 here is CAWTSGGIYEQYF. CDR3 in DNA: TGTGCCTGGACTAGCGGGGGGATCTACGAGCAGTACTTC.

This clone appeared once. The rearrangement joins TRBV18 to TRBJ2-1, with 7 bases identical to TRBD2. CDR1 and CDR2 (germline): KGHSH, LQKENI. The trim removed 6 bases at V and 0 bases at J, leaving 8 bases unmatched. CDR3 length: 16 residues. DNA of the CDR3: TGTGCCAGCTCGCTACGTGGCGGGAGCTCCTACAATGAGCAGTTCTTC. Protein: CASSLRGGSSYNEQFF.

The chain couples TRBV9 to TRBJ2-7, with 10 bases lining up with TRBD1. The trim removed 0 bases at V and 5 bases at J, leaving 8 bases unmatched. The germline V gene has CDR1 SGDLS and CDR2 YYNGEE. The CDR3 is 16 residues long. The CDR3 loop is CASSVGPGTGADEQYF. CDR3 nucleotide sequence: TGTGCCAGCAGCGTAGGTCCCGGGACAGGGGCCGACGAGCAGTACTTC.

This chain joins TRBV3-1 (or the pseudogene TRBV3-2) and TRBJ1-4; D ambiguous. The ends were cut back, 5 bases at V and 8 bases at J, with 12 bases in the middle. The CDR3 is 13 amino acids. CDR1 and CDR2 from the germline V gene are LGHDT and YNNKEL (reference sequence). The CDR3 here is CASSYRYGEKLFF. In DNA, the CDR3 is TGTGCCAGCAGCTACCGATATGGGGAAAAACTGTTTTTT.

This chain joins TRBV6-4 and TRBJ1-2; 8 bases match TRBD1. This CDR3 spans 15 amino acids. Germline assignment: CDR1 MRHNA and CDR2 SNTAGT. Trimming took 6 bases from V and 4 from J; bases not matched to a gene: 10. CDR3 DNA: TGTGCCAGCAGCGCCGGGACAGGTCCTTTCTATGGCTACACCTTC. Translating gives CASSAGTGPFYGYTF.

In this sample, this clone turned up once. V and J are TRBV6-4 and TRBJ1-1, with TRBD1 as a possible D gene (6 bases). The CDR3 extends over 20 amino acids. Per the germline V gene, CDR1 is MRHNA and CDR2 is SNTAGT. V shed 2 bases and J shed 4 bases, with 29 bases lying between them. CDR3: CASSDPVPLQGSLSTTEAFF. CDR3 coding DNA: TGTGCCAGCAGTGACCCAGTTCCTTTACAGGGTTCACTTTCTACCACTGAAGCTTTCTTT.

The rearrangement links TRBV6-5 to TRBJ1-6, with TRBD1 identical over 7 bases. V lost 3 bases to trimming and J lost 10 bases; unmatched junction nucleotides: 3. Germline-derived CDR1 and CDR2 are MNHEY and SVGAGI. The CDR3 is 13 residues long. DNA for the CDR3: TGTGCCAGCAGTTATGACAGGGACTCACCCCTCCACTTT. This translates into CASSYDRDSPLHF.

V gene TRBV18 combines with J gene TRBJ2-2; D unresolved. Germline CDR1 reads KGHSH; CDR2 reads LQKENI. This CDR3 is built from 14 residues. The V gene lost 2 bases and the J gene lost 4 bases, with 8 bases spanning the gap. This CDR3 reads CASSPGLFTGELFF. Here the CDR3 DNA reads TGTGCCAGCTCACCAGGCCTCTTCACCGGGGAGCTGTTTTTT.

The gene calls are TRBV6-5 and TRBJ1-1, with unresolved D. Germline V lookup: CDR1 MNHEY, CDR2 SVGAGI. Trimming removed 6 bases at V and 4 bases at J, with 15 bases between. This CDR3 is 14 amino acids long. CDR3 sequence: CASRPGYVGTEAFF. The CDR3 DNA follows: TGTGCCAGCAGACCGGGGTATGTCGGCACTGAAGCTTTCTTT.

V is TRBV19 and J is TRBJ1-2; D not certain. The CDR3 is made up of 14 amino acids. CDR1 LNHDA and CDR2 SQIVND come from the germline V gene (reference sequence). V was clipped by 3 bases and J by 5 bases, with 13 bases between them. CDR3 in amino acids: CASSIPGFWYGYTF. CDR3 bases: TGTGCCAGTAGTATCCCGGGGTTTTGGTATGGCTACACCTTC.

The chain uses TRBV5-1 and TRBJ2-3; 10 nucleotides match TRBD2. CDR3 size: 16 residues. Germline CDR1 reads SGHRS; CDR2 reads YFSETQ. The trim removed 3 bases at V and 5 bases at J, leaving 9 bases unmatched. DNA for the CDR3: TGCGCCAGCAGCTCATTAGCGGGAGGCCCTCAAGATACGCAGTATTTT. This sequence encodes CASSSLAGGPQDTQYF.

This clone has just one count. The CDR3 region is CASSPGLAADEQYF. DNA for the CDR3: TGTGCCAGCTCACCAGGGCTAGCCGCGGACGAGCAGTACTTC. V is TRBV18 and J is TRBJ2-7, with D perhaps TRBD2 (5 bases). The CDR3 consists of 14 residues. V lost 2 bases and J 5 bases, leaving 13 bases between the germline ends. CDR1 KGHSH and CDR2 LQKENI come from the germline V gene.

In this sample, this clone turned up once. V is TRBV11-2 and J is TRBJ1-1, with 7 bases fitting TRBD1. Germline V gene sequence: CDR1 SGHAT, CDR2 FQNNGV. CDR3 length: 15 residues. The ends lost 3 bases at V and 4 bases at J; junction bases unmatched: 8. The CDR3 region is CASSLTGLGSTEAFF. CDR3 nucleotide sequence: TGTGCCAGCAGCTTGACAGGGTTGGGGAGCACTGAAGCTTTCTTT.

The rearrangement links TRBV6-2 or TRBV6-3 to TRBJ2-5, with TRBD2 matching 9 bases. Germline V CDR1 and CDR2: MNHEY, SVGEGT. CDR3 length: 19 residues. Trimming cost V 0 bases and J 3 bases; bases outside gene matches: 14. The CDR3 spells CASSYSPTSGQRWEETQYF. DNA of the CDR3: TGTGCCAGCAGTTACTCGCCGACTAGCGGCCAAAGATGGGAAGAGACCCAGTACTTC.

The gene calls are TRBV7-8 and TRBJ2-1; 8 bases agree with TRBD2. CDR3 length: 15 amino acids. Germline V gene sequence: CDR1 SGHVS, CDR2 FQNEAQ. Trimming at V came to 3 bases and at J to 5 bases, leaving 6 bases not matched to a gene. CDR3 bases: TGTGCCAGCAGCTTCGGACTAGCCCAAAACAATGAGCAGTTCTTC. It specifies CASSFGLAQNNEQFF.

In the case of this clone: At one end, the junction sequence differs from germline, possibly due to a read error. V is TRBV9 and J is TRBJ1-6; no clear D gene. Germline V gene data show CDR1 as SGDLS and CDR2 as YYNGEE. This CDR3 is built from 14 residues. The CDR3 region is CASSARGQEDELRF. Here the CDR3 DNA reads TGTGCCAGCAGCGCCCGAGGGCAAGAGGACGAACTTCGCTTT. The full variable domain, completed using reference TRBV9 and TRBJ1-6, is DSGVTQTPKHLITATGQRVTLRCSPRSGDLSVYWYQQSLDQGLQFLIQYYNGEERAKGNILERFSAQQFPDLHSELNLSSLELGDSALYFCASSARGQEDELRFGNGTRLTVT.

V usage is TRBV7-2 and J usage is TRBJ1-2, with TRBD1 as a possible D gene (6 bases). Germline assignment: CDR1 SGHTA and CDR2 FQGNSA. The CDR3 runs 14 residues. Trimming took 4 bases from V and 6 from J, leaving 15 bases between them. The CDR3 DNA reads as TGTGCCAGCAGCTCCCCCCACAGGGATAATGGCTACACCTTC. As protein: CASSSPHRDNGYTF.

This chain connects TRBV7-6 to TRBJ2-1, with D perhaps assigned TRBD1 or TRBD2 (5 bases each). This CDR3 contains 18 residues. The V end lost 3 bases, the J end lost 6 bases, and 24 bases lay between the germline ends. The germline V gene has CDR1 SGHVS and CDR2 FNYEAQ. In DNA, the CDR3 is TGTGCCAGCAGCTTTCGGCCCAACCTCATCCAAGGGACCAATGAGCAGTTCTTC. Translated, it gives CASSFRPNLIQGTNEQFF.